These 26 T cell receptor beta chains originate from one sample sequenced in a study of CD8+ T cells in alopecia areata (dated by TCRdb to the late 2010s). The sample's time point label is to be understood as: around 28 days on oral tofacitinib. Explained via the paper, the treatment or condition label denotes: oral pan-JAK inhibitor, 5-10 mg twice daily. Lesional scalp punch biopsies and peripheral blood were obtained from alopecia areata patients. The library was obtained by the immunoSEQ multiplex PCR assay. RNA was extracted from all samples and reverse transcribed into cDNA as template for TCR sequencing. As stored in TCRdb, this immuneACCESS dataset retains in-frame rearrangements with V and J assigned. A fraction of the clones does not appear; measured against another copy, unresolved V genes explain less than half of the discrepancy, and the remainder lacks a known reason. This sample is represented by around 13,000 clones; approximately 67% of them were singletons. The leading ten clones occupy roughly 7.3% of the sample.

The sample here was skin, taken at week 4, from a patient treated with tofacitinib. The receptors stem from a human donor with alopecia areata.

This clone showed up just a few times. The chain is built from TRBV7-9 and TRBJ1-5, with 11 bases that match TRBD1. Germline CDR1 and CDR2: SEHNR and FQNEAQ (reference sequence). The V gene end was trimmed by 3 bases and the J gene end by 6 bases; junction bases not matched to a gene: 1. The CDR3 loop spans 14 amino acids. The CDR3 coding sequence is TGTGCCAGCAGCTTGGGACAGGGGGGTCAGCCCCAGCATTTT. Its translation: CASSLGQGGQPQHF.

V is TRBV6-1 and J is TRBJ2-7; 9 bases line up with TRBD1. There are 14 residues in the CDR3. V lost 4 bases, J lost 4 bases, and 5 bases stayed unmatched. Per the germline V gene, CDR1 is MNHNS and CDR2 is SASEGT. CDR3 loop: CASSAGQGNYEQYF. The CDR3 nucleotides are TGTGCCAGCAGTGCGGGACAGGGAAATTACGAGCAGTACTTC.

The chain couples TRBV4-1 to TRBJ2-7; a possible D gene is TRBD2 (5 bases). Germline V lookup: CDR1 MGHRA, CDR2 YSYEKL. V lost 4 bases and J lost 12, with 16 bases in between. The CDR3 consists of 12 residues. CDR3 in amino acids: CASSLPGNLRYF. The CDR3 nucleotides read TGCGCCAGCAGCCTCCCCGGGAATCTTCGGTACTTC.

J is TRBJ1-5 and V is TRBV6-5; weak D call: TRBD1 (6 bases). Trimming shortened V by 6 bases and J by 3 bases, and 12 bases separated the two germline ends. This CDR3 is 14 amino acids long. Germline V gene data show CDR1 as MNHEY and CDR2 as SVGAGI. This chain's CDR3 is CASSRGQNNQPQHF. Here the CDR3 DNA reads TGTGCCAGCAGCCGCGGACAGAACAATCAGCCCCAGCATTTT.

This clone was counted between two and nine times. This chain joins TRBV19 and TRBJ1-2, with a tentative D call TRBD1 (5 bases). V was cut by 7 bases and J by 3 bases, with 12 bases left in between. Germline lookup yields CDR1 LNHDA and CDR2 SQIVND (reference sequence). The CDR3 spans 13 residues. The CDR3 nucleotides read TGTGCCAGTAACGGCCGGGGGGACTATGGCTACACCTTC. Residues: CASNGRGDYGYTF.

The V gene is TRBV11-2, the J gene TRBJ1-1, with 8 bases fitting TRBD1. Per the germline V gene, CDR1 is SGHAT and CDR2 is FQNNGV. With 3 bases clipped from V and 1 base from J, the junction kept 1 base outside the gene matches. The CDR3 spans 14 residues. The chain's CDR3 is CASSFGQGNTEAFF. The DNA of the CDR3 is TGTGCCAGCAGCTTTGGACAGGGGAACACTGAAGCTTTCTTT. Using reference TRBV11-2 and TRBJ1-1 for the parts outside the CDR3, the full variable domain is EAGVAQSPRYKIIEKRQSVAFWCNPISGHATLYWYQQILGQGPKLLIQFQNNGVVDDSQLPKDRFSAERLKGVDSTLKIQPAKLEDSAVYLCASSFGQGNTEAFFGQGTRLTVV.

The V and J genes are TRBV4-1 and TRBJ1-2; TRBD1 agrees at 9 bases. Germline assignment: CDR1 MGHRA and CDR2 YSYEKL. Germline trimming cut 4 bases from V and 3 bases from J; bases unmatched to any gene: 9. The CDR3 spans 16 residues. Written as DNA, the CDR3 is TGCGCCAGCAGCCCGAACCGGGACAGGGTAGACTATGGCTACACCTTC. Protein product: CASSPNRDRVDYGYTF.

There are a few counts of this clone. The V gene is TRBV19, the J gene TRBJ1-1; D gene uncertain. Trimming took 6 bases from V and 4 from J, leaving 9 bases between them. Germline loops: CDR1 LNHDA, CDR2 SQIVND (reference sequence). This CDR3 is 12 amino acids long. The CDR3 DNA sequence: TGTGCCAGTAGAGATCGGGGCACTGAAGCTTTCTTT. Translated, it gives CASRDRGTEAFF. The full variable domain, rest sourced from reference TRBV19 and TRBJ1-1, is DGGITQSPKYLFRKEGQNVTLSCEQNLNHDAMYWYRQDPGQGLRLIYYSQIVNDFQKGDIAEGYSVSREKKESFPLTVTSAQKNPTAFYLCASRDRGTEAFFGQGTRLTVV.

The chain joins TRBV7-2 to TRBJ2-5, with 10 bases lining up with TRBD2. J lost 5 bases, V lost 5 bases, and 8 bases had no gene match. The CDR3 runs 15 residues. Germline V lookup: CDR1 SGHTA, CDR2 FQGNSA. CDR3 nucleotides: TGTGCCAGCAGCCCTCGAACTAGCGGGGTGGAGACCCAGTACTTC. This codes for CASSPRTSGVETQYF.

This clone was recorded a few times. The V and J genes are TRBV6-6 and TRBJ2-7, with 8 bases aligning to TRBD2. CDR1 and CDR2 (germline): MNHNY, SVGAGI (reference sequence). CDR3 length: 14 amino acids. Losses at the gene ends were 8 bases for V and 6 bases for J; bases not matched to a gene: 12. The CDR3 coding sequence is TGTGCCAGCGGGGCGGATAGCGGGGTAGGCGAGCAGTACTTC. The encoded protein is CASGADSGVGEQYF.

For this clone: The junction and the germline gene differ at one end; a read error may be behind it. The rearrangement uses TRBV5-8 and TRBJ1-5; D ambiguous. The germline gives CDR1 SGHTS, CDR2 YDEGEE. This CDR3 region has 16 residues. The CDR3 region is CASNLVGKRSNQPQHF. CDR3 sequence (DNA): TGTGCCAGCAACTTGGTGGGGAAACGGAGCAATCAGCCCCAGCATTTT.

This chain links TRBV27 with TRBJ1-1, with D tentatively TRBD1 (5 bases). Germline CDR1 and CDR2: MNHEY and SMNVEV (reference sequence). The CDR3 is made up of 14 amino acids. V lost 3 bases, J lost 4 bases, and 12 bases lay in between. CDR3 in DNA: TGTGCCAGCAGTTTTTTAGGGGACGGCACTGAAGCTTTCTTT. Its protein product is CASSFLGDGTEAFF.

The chain links TRBV5-6 to TRBJ2-3, with TRBD1 as a possible D gene (6 bases). In germline, CDR1 is SGHDT, CDR2 YYEEEE. The V end lost 1 base, the J end lost 6 bases, and 9 bases lay between the germline ends. The CDR3 sequence is 13 residues long. In DNA, the CDR3 is TGTGCCAGCAGCTTGAAGGGGGAGGATACGCAGTATTTT. Translated, it gives CASSLKGEDTQYF.

The chain uses TRBV6-6 and TRBJ1-1; 9 positions agree with TRBD1. Germline CDR1 reads MNHNY; CDR2 reads SVGAGI (reference sequence). This CDR3 region has 15 residues. V lost 2 bases, J lost 3 bases, and 4 bases stayed unmatched. CDR3 sequence reads: CASSYPGQGYTEAFF. DNA for the CDR3: TGTGCCAGCAGTTACCCGGGACAGGGATACACTGAAGCTTTCTTT.

This clone was observed once. The CDR3 DNA is TGTGCCAGCAGCATTCACTCCGGGACAGGGGTCTACGAGCAGTACTTC. Amino acids: CASSIHSGTGVYEQYF. V and J are TRBV21-1 and TRBJ2-7; the table's D gene call, TRBD1, was not cross checked with the DNA. TRBV21-1 is marked as a pseudogene. The CDR3 is made up of 16 amino acids.

The sample holds a few counts of this clone. V and J are TRBV7-3 and TRBJ1-1; D possibly corresponds to TRBD1 (6 bases). V was clipped by 6 bases and J by 2 bases, with 16 bases between them. CDR1 is SGHTA, CDR2 FQGTGA, per germline. CDR3 size: 15 residues. CDR3 amino acids: CASRLQGALNTEAFF. The CDR3 DNA sequence: TGTGCCAGCAGATTACAGGGAGCCCTCAACACTGAAGCTTTCTTT. Variable domain in full (rest from reference TRBV7-3 and TRBJ1-1): GAGVSQTPSNKVTEKGKYVELRCDPISGHTALYWYRQSLGQGPEFLIYFQGTGAADDSGLPNDRFFAVRPEGSVSTLKIQRTERGDSAVYLCASRLQGALNTEAFFGQGTRLTVV.

With respect to this clone: The junction and the germline gene differ at one end; a read error may be behind it. The chain is built from TRBV6-1 and TRBJ1-3, with D maybe TRBD1 (6 bases). CDR3 length equals 15 residues. From germline, CDR1 is MNHNS and CDR2 SASEGT. For the CDR3, the DNA is TGTGCCAGCAGCGAAGCCTTGGGGGCGGGAAACACCATATATTTT. Protein product: CASSEALGAGNTIYF.

This clone was found a few times. The chain employs TRBV4-1 and TRBJ1-2; maybe TRBD1 (5 bases). V lost 0 bases and J lost 8, with 16 bases in between. Looked up from germline, CDR1 is MGHRA and CDR2 is YSYEKL. The CDR3 extends over 15 amino acids. The CDR3 sequence is CASSQDVDSGWGYTF. CDR3 DNA sequence: TGCGCCAGCAGCCAAGATGTGGATTCAGGGTGGGGCTACACCTTC.

This clone was detected a few times. The chain has TRBV7-8 and TRBJ2-5, with D possibly TRBD1 on 5 matching bases. V was clipped by 4 bases and J by 10 bases, with 13 bases between them. The CDR3 is 12 amino acids. Looked up from germline, CDR1 is SGHVS and CDR2 is FQNEAQ. The CDR3 loop is CASSSAGFDQYF. The CDR3 bases are TGTGCCAGCAGCTCGGCAGGGTTTGACCAGTACTTC.

The DNA for the CDR3 is TGTGCCAGCAGCATACGCGGGACAGGGGGTGAAAAACTGTTTTTT. Translated, it gives CASSIRGTGGEKLFF. The chain recombines TRBV13 with TRBJ1-4; TRBD1 matches 11 bases. The germline V gene encodes CDR1 PRHDT and CDR2 FYEKMQ (reference sequence). Trimming removed 5 bases from V and 7 bases from J; junction bases left unmatched: 6. The CDR3 sequence is 15 residues long. Drawing the rest from reference TRBV13 and TRBJ1-4, the complete variable domain is AAGVIQSPRHLIKEKRETATLKCYPIPRHDTVYWYQQGPGQDPQFLISFYEKMQSDKGSIPDRFSAQQFSDYHSELNMSSLELGDSALYFCASSIRGTGGEKLFFGSGTQLSVL.

Within the sample, this clone is large. The chain combines TRBV19 with TRBJ1-5; 7 positions agree with TRBD1. The germline CDR1 and CDR2 sequences are LNHDA and SQIVND (reference sequence). The CDR3 spans 15 residues. With V trimmed by 5 bases and J by 2 bases, 6 bases remained unmatched. This CDR3 is CASSFGTDGNQPQHF. As DNA, the CDR3 is TGTGCCAGTAGTTTTGGGACAGACGGCAATCAGCCCCAGCATTTT.

This clone is termed medium-sized. V is TRBV7-9 and J is TRBJ2-1; 9 bases line up with TRBD1. There are 15 residues in the CDR3. The trim removed 4 bases at V and 10 bases at J, leaving 11 bases unmatched. In germline, CDR1 is SEHNR, CDR2 FQNEAQ (reference sequence). The DNA of the CDR3 is TGTGCCAGCAGCTCCGGGACAGGGATGGAGCGGGAGCAGTTCTTC. This codes for CASSSGTGMEREQFF.

The CDR3, as DNA: TGTGCCAGCAGCTTAACGCCAGGGGCCTCGCCCGGGGCCAACGTCCTGACTTTC. Its translation is CASSLTPGASPGANVLTF. The V and J genes are TRBV7-3 and TRBJ2-6, with a possible D match to TRBD1 (6 bases). Germline lookup yields CDR1 SGHTA and CDR2 FQGTGA. This CDR3 region has 18 residues. V was trimmed by 0 bases and J by 4 bases, leaving 16 bases between them.

As to this clone: Other DNA sequences in the sample encode the same CDR3. The chain carries TRBV19 and TRBJ2-2; a weak D match, TRBD1 (5 bases). In germline, CDR1 is LNHDA, CDR2 SQIVND (reference sequence). The CDR3 is 15 residues long. V lost 1 base to trimming and J lost 7 bases, with 13 bases between them. CDR3 bases: TGTGCCAGTAGTATAGCCCCAGGGTTGGTCGGGGAGCTGTTTTTT. This sequence encodes CASSIAPGLVGELFF. The whole variable domain, filled in from reference TRBV19 and TRBJ2-2, reads DGGITQSPKYLFRKEGQNVTLSCEQNLNHDAMYWYRQDPGQGLRLIYYSQIVNDFQKGDIAEGYSVSREKKESFPLTVTSAQKNPTAFYLCASSIAPGLVGELFFGEGSRLTVL.

This clone was seen just once. The chain joins TRBV29-1 to TRBJ2-7; D is perhaps TRBD1 (6 bases). V was cut by 3 bases and J by 7 bases, with 16 bases left in between. CDR1 and CDR2 (germline): SQVTM, ANQGSEA. The CDR3 covers 13 residues. DNA for the CDR3: TGCAGCGTTGACGGAACAGGGCCCCAGGAGCAGTACTTC. Protein: CSVDGTGPQEQYF.

The chain has TRBV2 and TRBJ1-1; unclear D gene. Germline-derived CDR1 and CDR2 are SNHLY and FYNNEI. The V end lost 6 bases, the J end lost 0 bases, and 8 bases lay between the germline ends. This CDR3 contains 13 residues. CDR3 protein: CASRRGMNTEAFF. The CDR3 DNA reads as TGTGCCAGCAGGCGAGGGATGAACACTGAAGCTTTCTTT.